The present entry profiles one TCR beta chain with its context. This record belongs to a study of CD8 T cells in Susac syndrome. Across the study: Clinical remission applied to roughly 8 sequenced Susac syndrome patients, and five or six had active disease.

A quantity of roughly 0.5 to 1 ug RNA underwent reverse transcription using random hexamers. Amplification of TCR beta CDR3 was carried out by immunoSEQ multiplex PCR, which covered 54 Vbeta and 13 Jbeta segments. In TCRdb, the immunoSEQ multiplex PCR reads were re-called with MiXCR into one record per CDR3 protein. The table has roughly 100,000 distinct CDR3 sequences, roughly 95% seen once. Trimming removed 4 bases at V and 6 bases at J, with 19 bases between. The CDR3 is made up of 15 amino acids. Per germline, CDR1 SGDLS and CDR2 YYNGEE. The sequence was obtained from a human donor with Susac syndrome. Sequencing used CD8+ T cells from PBMCs. The genes are TRBV9 and TRBJ1-1; possibly TRBD1 for D (5 bases). CDR3 DNA sequence: TGTGCCAGCAGCCCTAGGGGTACTCAGGACCCTGAAGCTTTCTTT. As protein: CASSPRGTQDPEAFF.